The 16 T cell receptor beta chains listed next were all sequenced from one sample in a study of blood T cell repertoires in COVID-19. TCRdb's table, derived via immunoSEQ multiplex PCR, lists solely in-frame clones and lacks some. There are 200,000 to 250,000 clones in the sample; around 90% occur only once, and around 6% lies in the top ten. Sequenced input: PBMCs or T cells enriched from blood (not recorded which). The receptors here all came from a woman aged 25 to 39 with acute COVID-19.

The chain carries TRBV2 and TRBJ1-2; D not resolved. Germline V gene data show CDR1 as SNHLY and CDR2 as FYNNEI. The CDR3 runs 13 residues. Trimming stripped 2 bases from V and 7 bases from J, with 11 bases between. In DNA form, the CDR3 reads TGTGCCAGCAGTGAACCCTCCAGCGGTGGCTACACCTTC. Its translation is CASSEPSSGGYTF.

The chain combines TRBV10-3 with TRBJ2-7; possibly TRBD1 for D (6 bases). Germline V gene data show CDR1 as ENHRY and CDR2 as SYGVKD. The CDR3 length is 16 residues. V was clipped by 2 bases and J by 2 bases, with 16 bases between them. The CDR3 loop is CAISEPDRILAYEQYF. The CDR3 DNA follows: TGTGCCATCAGTGAGCCGGACAGAATCCTTGCCTACGAGCAGTACTTC.

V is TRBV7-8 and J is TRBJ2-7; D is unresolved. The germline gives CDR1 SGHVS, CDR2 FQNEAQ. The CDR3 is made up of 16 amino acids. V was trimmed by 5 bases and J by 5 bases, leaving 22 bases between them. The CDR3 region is CASSLLTEVRRHEQYF. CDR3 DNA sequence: TGTGCCAGCAGCCTGTTGACGGAAGTCCGCAGGCACGAGCAGTACTTC.

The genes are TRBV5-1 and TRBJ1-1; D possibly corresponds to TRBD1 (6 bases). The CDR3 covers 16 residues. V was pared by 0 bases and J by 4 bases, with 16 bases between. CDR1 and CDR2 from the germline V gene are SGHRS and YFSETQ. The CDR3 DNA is TGCGCCAGCAGCTTGGGGCGACAGGTTCAGGTCACTGAAGCTTTCTTT. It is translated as CASSLGRQVQVTEAFF.

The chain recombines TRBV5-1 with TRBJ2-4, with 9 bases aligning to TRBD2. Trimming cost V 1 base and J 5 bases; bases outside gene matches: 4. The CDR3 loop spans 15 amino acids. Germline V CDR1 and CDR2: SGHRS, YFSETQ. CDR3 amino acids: CASSLTGTSQNIQYF. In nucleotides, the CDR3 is TGCGCCAGCAGCTTGACCGGGACTAGCCAAAACATTCAGTACTTC.

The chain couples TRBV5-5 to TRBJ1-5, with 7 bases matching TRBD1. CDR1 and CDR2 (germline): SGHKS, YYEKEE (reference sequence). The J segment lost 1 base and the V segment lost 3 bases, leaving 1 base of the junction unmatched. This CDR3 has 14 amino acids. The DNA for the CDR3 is TGTGCCAGCAGCTCGACAGGGAGCAATCAGCCCCAGCATTTT. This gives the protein CASSSTGSNQPQHF.

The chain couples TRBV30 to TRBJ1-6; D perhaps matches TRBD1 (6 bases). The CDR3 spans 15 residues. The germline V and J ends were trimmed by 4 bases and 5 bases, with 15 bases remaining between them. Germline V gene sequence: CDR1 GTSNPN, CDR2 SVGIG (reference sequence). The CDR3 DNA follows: TGTGCCTGGAACCTTGCGGGGGGGCATAATTCACCCCTCCACTTT. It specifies CAWNLAGGHNSPLHF.

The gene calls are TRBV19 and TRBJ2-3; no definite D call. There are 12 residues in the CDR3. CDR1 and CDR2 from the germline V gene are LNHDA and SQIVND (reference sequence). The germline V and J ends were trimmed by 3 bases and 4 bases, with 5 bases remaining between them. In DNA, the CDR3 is TGTGCCAGTAGTATGAGCCCAGATACGCAGTATTTT. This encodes CASSMSPDTQYF.

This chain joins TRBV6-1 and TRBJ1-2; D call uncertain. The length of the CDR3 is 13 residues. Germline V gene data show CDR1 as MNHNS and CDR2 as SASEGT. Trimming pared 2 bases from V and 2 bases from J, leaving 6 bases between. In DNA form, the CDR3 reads TGTGCCAGCAGTGAAAGCCGAAACTATGGCTACACCTTC. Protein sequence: CASSESRNYGYTF.

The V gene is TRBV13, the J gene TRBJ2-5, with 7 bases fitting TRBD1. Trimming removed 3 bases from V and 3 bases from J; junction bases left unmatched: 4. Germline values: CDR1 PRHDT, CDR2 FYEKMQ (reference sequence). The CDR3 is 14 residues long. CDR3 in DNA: TGTGCCAGCAGCTTCGGAACAGGGGAAGAGACCCAGTACTTC. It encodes CASSFGTGEETQYF.

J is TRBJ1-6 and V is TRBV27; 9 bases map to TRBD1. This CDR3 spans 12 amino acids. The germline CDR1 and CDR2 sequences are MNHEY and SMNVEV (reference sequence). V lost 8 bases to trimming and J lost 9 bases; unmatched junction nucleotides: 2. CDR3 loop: CASGTGISPLHF. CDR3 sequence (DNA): TGTGCCAGCGGGACAGGGATTTCACCCCTCCACTTT.

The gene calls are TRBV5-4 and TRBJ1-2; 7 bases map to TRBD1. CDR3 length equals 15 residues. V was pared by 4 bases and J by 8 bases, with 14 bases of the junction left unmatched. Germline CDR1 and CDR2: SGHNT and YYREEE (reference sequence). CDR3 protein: CASSRRQGVIRGYTF. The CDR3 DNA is TGTGCCAGCAGCCGCAGACAGGGCGTTATCCGGGGCTACACCTTC.

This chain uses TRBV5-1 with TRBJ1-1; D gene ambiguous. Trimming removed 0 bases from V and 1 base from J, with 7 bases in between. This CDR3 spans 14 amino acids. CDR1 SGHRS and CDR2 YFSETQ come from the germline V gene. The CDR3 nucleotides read TGCGCCAGCAGCTTGGGACACCGGAACACTGAAGCTTTCTTT. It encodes CASSLGHRNTEAFF.

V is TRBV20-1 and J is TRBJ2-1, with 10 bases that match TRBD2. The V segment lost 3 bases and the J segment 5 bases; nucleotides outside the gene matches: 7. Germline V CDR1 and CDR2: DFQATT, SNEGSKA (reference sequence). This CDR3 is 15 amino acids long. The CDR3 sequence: CSASGWTSGNNEQFF. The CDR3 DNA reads TGCAGTGCTAGTGGGTGGACTAGCGGAAACAATGAGCAGTTCTTC.

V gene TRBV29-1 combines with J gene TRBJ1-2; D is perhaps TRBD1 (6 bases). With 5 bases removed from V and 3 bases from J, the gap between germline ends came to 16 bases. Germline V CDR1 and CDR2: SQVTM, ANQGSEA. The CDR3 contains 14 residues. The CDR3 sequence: CSVPSAGADYGYTF. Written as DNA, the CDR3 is TGCAGCGTTCCGTCGGCAGGGGCGGACTATGGCTACACCTTC.

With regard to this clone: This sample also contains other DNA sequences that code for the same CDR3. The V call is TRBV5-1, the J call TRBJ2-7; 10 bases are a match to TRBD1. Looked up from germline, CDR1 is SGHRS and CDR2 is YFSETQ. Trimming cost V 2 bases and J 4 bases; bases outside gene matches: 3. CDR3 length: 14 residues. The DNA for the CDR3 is TGCGCCAGCAGCTTACGGGACAGGGGTTACGAGCAGTACTTC. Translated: CASSLRDRGYEQYF.